This T cell receptor beta chain was recovered during a study of T cells in Graves' hyperthyroidism and ophthalmopathy. Details on this clonotype: The antigen is not known.

The CDR3 regions of TCR beta were amplified from RNA transcripts. Primed by the HTBI set, a first-round RT-PCR was run on the TCR CDR3. One entry per CDR3 protein results from TCRdb running MiXCR on the multiplex PCR reads. The sample holds approximately 640,000 distinct CDR3 sequences, approximately 42% seen once. Patients were excluded because of uncontrolled infection, other autoimmune disease, pregnancy or lactation. Study-wide points: Ophthalmopathy stood apart from stable hyperthyroidism in a 13 V-J model. Among clonotypes expanded in thyroid above 0.001, most were also found in blood.

The CDR3 runs 14 residues. V shed 9 bases and J 0 bases; nucleotides not matched to a gene: 4. The germline CDR1 and CDR2 sequences are KGHDR and SFDVKD. The rearrangement uses TRBV24-1 and TRBJ1-2, with 9 nucleotides matching TRBD1. The sequenced sample was peripheral blood or thyroid tissue (not recorded which). The sequence was obtained from an adult man with Graves' disease, either hyperthyroidism or ophthalmopathy (not recorded which). The CDR3 DNA is TGTGCCACCCAGGGACAGGGACCTAACTATGGCTACACCTTC. As protein: CATQGQGPNYGYTF.